These 8 T cell receptor beta chains were all obtained from the same sample, sequenced in a study of blood T cell repertoires in COVID-19. Method: immunoSEQ multiplex PCR; TCRdb's copy keeps in-frame clones and lacks some. The repertoire consists of tens of thousands of clones, with more than 75% occurring once and the leading ten covering approximately 14%. The sequencing input was peripheral blood. Source of these receptors: a woman in her 70s with acute or convalescent COVID-19.

A remark on this clone: At the DNA level, this CDR3 is encoded by other sequences in the same sample as well. V gene TRBV5-8 combines with J gene TRBJ1-5; D possibly corresponds to TRBD1 (5 bases). The CDR3 has 17 amino acids. Looked up from germline, CDR1 is SGHTS and CDR2 is YDEGEE. Trimming left V 3 bases short and J 3 bases short, with 19 bases between. Written as DNA, the CDR3 is TGTGCCAGCAGCTCCCGGGGGGATAGGGCTCTCAATCAGCCCCAGCATTTT. This sequence encodes CASSSRGDRALNQPQHF.

V usage is TRBV4-2 and J usage is TRBJ1-5; 7 bases fit TRBD1. Germline CDR1 and CDR2: LGHNA and YNFKEQ. The CDR3 spans 15 residues. The V segment lost 0 bases and the J segment 5 bases; nucleotides outside the gene matches: 4. DNA of the CDR3: TGTGCCAGCAGCCAAGATGGAACAGGGGATCAGCCCCAGCATTTT. Amino acids: CASSQDGTGDQPQHF.

The J gene is TRBJ2-3, the V gene TRBV18; a possible D gene is TRBD2 (5 bases). This CDR3 region has 13 residues. V was trimmed by 3 bases and J by 3 bases, leaving 7 bases between them. Germline V CDR1 and CDR2: KGHSH, LQKENI. The DNA for the CDR3 is TGTGCCAGCTCACCCGGGGAAACAGATACGCAGTATTTT. Translation gives CASSPGETDTQYF.

This clone was seen a few times. This sequence joins TRBV2 and TRBJ2-6; tentative D call: TRBD2 (5 bases). The CDR3 runs 15 residues. Trimming removed 7 bases at V and 0 bases at J, with 10 bases between. From germline, CDR1 is SNHLY and CDR2 FYNNEI. The DNA of the CDR3 is TGTGCCAGCACAATGACTAACTCTGGGGCCAACGTCCTGACTTTC. This gives the protein CASTMTNSGANVLTF.

V is TRBV5-1 and J is TRBJ2-7; D is possibly TRBD1 (5 bases). The ends were cut back, 0 bases at V and 4 bases at J, with 11 bases in the middle. Looked up from germline, CDR1 is SGHRS and CDR2 is YFSETQ. The CDR3 length is 14 residues. The CDR3 is CASSLGWGEYEQYV. The CDR3 DNA follows: TGCGCCAGCAGCTTGGGCTGGGGCGAATACGAGCAGTACGTC.

The V gene is TRBV7-2, the J gene TRBJ2-1; D is ambiguous. The CDR3 loop spans 13 amino acids. V lost 3 bases and J lost 7, with 10 bases in between. From germline, CDR1 is SGHTA and CDR2 FQGNSA. CDR3 in DNA: TGTGCCAGCAGCTTTATTTCCCGGAATGAGCAGTTCTTC. It specifies CASSFISRNEQFF.

The chain joins TRBV28 to TRBJ1-2; maybe TRBD1 (6 bases). Germline loops: CDR1 MDHEN, CDR2 SYDVKM. This CDR3 comprises 17 residues. V was pared by 8 bases and J by 0 bases, with 22 bases between. The CDR3 DNA follows: TGTGCCAGCTACGTTCCTGGGAGGGGGGATTCTAACTATGGCTACACCTTC. Translation: CASYVPGRGDSNYGYTF.

The chain couples TRBV4-2 to TRBJ1-1, with D possibly being TRBD1 (6 bases). CDR3 length: 14 amino acids. Germline V gives CDR1 LGHNA, CDR2 YNFKEQ. The V gene lost 1 base and the J gene lost 7 bases, with 13 bases spanning the gap. CDR3 nucleotide sequence: TGTGCCAGCAGCCAAGTACCGACAGGTGGTGAAGCTTTCTTT. Encoded protein: CASSQVPTGGEAFF.